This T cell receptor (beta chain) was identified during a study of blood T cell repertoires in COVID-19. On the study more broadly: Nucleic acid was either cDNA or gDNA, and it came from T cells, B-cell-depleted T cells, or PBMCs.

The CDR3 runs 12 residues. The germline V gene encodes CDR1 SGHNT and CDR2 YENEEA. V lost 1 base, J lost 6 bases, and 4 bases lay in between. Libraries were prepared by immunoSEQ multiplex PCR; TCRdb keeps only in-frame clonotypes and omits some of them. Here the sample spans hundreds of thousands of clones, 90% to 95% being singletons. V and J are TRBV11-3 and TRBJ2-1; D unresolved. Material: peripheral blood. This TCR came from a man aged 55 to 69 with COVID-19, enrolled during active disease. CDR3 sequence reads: CASSLVSNEQFF. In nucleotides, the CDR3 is TGTGCCAGCAGCTTAGTTAGCAATGAGCAGTTCTTC. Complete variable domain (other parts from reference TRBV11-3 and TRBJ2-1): EAGVVQSPRYKIIEKKQPVAFWCNPISGHNTLYWYLQNLGQGPELLIRYENEEAVDDSQLPKDRFSAERLKGVDSTLKIQPAELGDSAVYLCASSLVSNEQFFGPGTRLTVL.